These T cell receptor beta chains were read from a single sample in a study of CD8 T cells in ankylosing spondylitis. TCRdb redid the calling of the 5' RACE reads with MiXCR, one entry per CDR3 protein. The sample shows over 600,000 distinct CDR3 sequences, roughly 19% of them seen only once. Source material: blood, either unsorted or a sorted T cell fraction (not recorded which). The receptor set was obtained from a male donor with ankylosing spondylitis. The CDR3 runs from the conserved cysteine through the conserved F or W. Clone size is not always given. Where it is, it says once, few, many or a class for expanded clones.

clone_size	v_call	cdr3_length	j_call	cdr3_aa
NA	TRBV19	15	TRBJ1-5	CASTNGRDGNQPQHF
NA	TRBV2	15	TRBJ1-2	CASTPRRGLNYGYTF
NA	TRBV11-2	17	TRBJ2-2	CASIRSPGQGRTGELFF
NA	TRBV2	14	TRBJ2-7	CASIQDGSSYEQYF
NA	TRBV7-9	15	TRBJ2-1	CASSLSAGGPRVQFF
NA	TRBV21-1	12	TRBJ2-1	CASGTPYNEQFF
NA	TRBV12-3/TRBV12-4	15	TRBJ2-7	CASSPHAGGSYEQYF
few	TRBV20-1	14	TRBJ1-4	CSARPGNYNEKLFF
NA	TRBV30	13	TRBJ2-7	CAWSPGDPGEQYF
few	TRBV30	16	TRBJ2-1	CAWSVGRASSYNEQFF
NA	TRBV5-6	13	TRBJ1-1	CASSLGPYTEAFF
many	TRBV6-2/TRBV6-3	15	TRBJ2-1	CASRLQDRSYNEQFF
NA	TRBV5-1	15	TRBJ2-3	CASSPLDRVSDTQYF
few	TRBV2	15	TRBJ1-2	CASSEATGGSYGYTF
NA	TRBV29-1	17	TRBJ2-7	CSVEGGFSSRKPYEQYF
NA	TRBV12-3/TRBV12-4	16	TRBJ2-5	CASSATSGRPQETQYF
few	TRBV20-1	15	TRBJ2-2	CSARVVGGNTGELFF
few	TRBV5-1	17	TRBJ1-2	CASSLEIQGLANYGYTF
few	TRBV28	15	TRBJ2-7	CASSFGQDIIYEQYF
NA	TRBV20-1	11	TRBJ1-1	CSARTGTEAFF
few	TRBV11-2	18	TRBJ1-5	CASSLKGAGGMSNQPQHF